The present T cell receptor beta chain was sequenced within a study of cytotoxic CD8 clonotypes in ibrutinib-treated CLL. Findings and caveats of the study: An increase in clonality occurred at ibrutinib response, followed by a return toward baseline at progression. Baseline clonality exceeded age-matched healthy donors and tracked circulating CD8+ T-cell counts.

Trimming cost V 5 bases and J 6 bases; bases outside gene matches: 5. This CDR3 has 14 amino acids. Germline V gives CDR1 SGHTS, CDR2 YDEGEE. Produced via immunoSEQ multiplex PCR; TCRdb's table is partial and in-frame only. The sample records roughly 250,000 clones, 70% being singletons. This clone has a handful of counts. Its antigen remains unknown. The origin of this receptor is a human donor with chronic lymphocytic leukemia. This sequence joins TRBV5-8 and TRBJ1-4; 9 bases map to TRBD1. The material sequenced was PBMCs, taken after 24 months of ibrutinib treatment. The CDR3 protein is CASSSGTGYEKLFF. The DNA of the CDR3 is TGTGCCAGCAGTTCCGGGACAGGGTATGAAAAACTGTTTTTT. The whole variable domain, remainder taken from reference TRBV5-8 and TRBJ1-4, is EAGVTQSPTHLIKTRGQQATLRCSPISGHTSVYWYQQALGLGLQFLLWYDEGEERNRGNFPPRFSGRQFPNYSSELNVNALELEDSALYLCASSSGTGYEKLFFGSGTQLSVL.